This record concerns one T cell receptor beta chain sequence. The data were taken from a study of Ad26.COV2.S vaccination and SARS-CoV-2 variants. From germline, CDR1 is MDHEN and CDR2 SYDVKM. CDR3 size: 18 residues. The V gene lost 6 bases and the J gene lost 7 bases, with 25 bases spanning the gap. Assay: immunoSEQ multiplex PCR; the TCRdb copy retains only in-frame clones and omits some. The sample carries about 280,000 clones, more than 75% recorded once. The treatment was: 15 to 20 received Ad26.COV2.S at low or high dose, single or two shots; about 5 received placebo; per-sample allocation not given. Day 63 after the first injection of vaccine or placebo was the sampling time.

This rearrangement joins TRBV28 to TRBJ1-6; possibly TRBD1 for D (5 bases). Sequencing was performed on peripheral blood, taken in a trial of Ad26.COV2.S vaccine versus placebo. This TCR was recovered from a person aged 18 to 65 who received the Ad26.COV2.S COVID-19 vaccine or a placebo. DNA for the CDR3: TGTGCCAGCAGACCCCCTCCCGGGACCCGAGGCCCAAATTCACCCCTCCACTTT. This sequence encodes CASRPPPGTRGPNSPLHF. Full variable domain (missing parts from reference TRBV28 and TRBJ1-6): DVKVTQSSRYLVKRTGEKVFLECVQDMDHENMFWYRQDPGLGLRLIYFSYDVKMKEKGDIPEGYSVSREKKERFSLILESASTNQTSMYLCASRPPPGTRGPNSPLHFGNGTRLTVT.